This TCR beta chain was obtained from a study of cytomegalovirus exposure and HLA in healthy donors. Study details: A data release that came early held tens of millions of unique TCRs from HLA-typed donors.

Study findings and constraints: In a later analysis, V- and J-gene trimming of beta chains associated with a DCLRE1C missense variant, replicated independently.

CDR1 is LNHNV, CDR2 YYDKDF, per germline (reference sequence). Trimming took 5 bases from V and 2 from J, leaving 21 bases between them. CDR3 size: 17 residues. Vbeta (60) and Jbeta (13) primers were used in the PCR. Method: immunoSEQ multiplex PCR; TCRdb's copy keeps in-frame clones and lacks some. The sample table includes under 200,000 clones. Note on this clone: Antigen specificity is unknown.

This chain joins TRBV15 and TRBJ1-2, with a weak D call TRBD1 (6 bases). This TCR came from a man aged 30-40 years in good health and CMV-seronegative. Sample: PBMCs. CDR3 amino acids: CATSPDRIQGANYGYTF. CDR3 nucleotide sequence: TGTGCCACCAGCCCTGATCGGATACAGGGTGCGAACTATGGCTACACCTTC.